The rows below give T cell receptor beta chains drawn from one sample of a study of T cells in Graves' hyperthyroidism and ophthalmopathy. Each CDR3 protein is one row after TCRdb ran MiXCR on the multiplex PCR reads. Seen here are a few hundred thousand distinct CDR3 sequences, approximately 14% observed once, and the top ten hold roughly 5.5%. The specimen sequenced was blood. The receptors originated from a woman in her 30s with Graves' hyperthyroidism that later progressed to Graves' ophthalmopathy. Both conserved end residues are part of each CDR3. A D gene is named only where the DNA matches it firmly. The size entry is marked missing in some rows and otherwise reads once, few, many or a size class.

j_gene	d_gene	v_gene	abundance	CDR3aa	CDR3nt
TRBJ1-5	.	TRBV20-1	few	CSARGQGQPQHF	TGCAGTGCTAGAGGGCAGGGCCAGCCCCAGCATTTT
TRBJ1-4	.	TRBV12-3/TRBV12-4	.	CASSFLAKVLKIEKLFF	TGTGCCAGCAGTTTTTTAGCGAAAGTGTTGAAGATTGAAAAACTGTTTTTT
TRBJ2-7	.	TRBV3-1	.	CASILLRGEQYF	TGTGCCAGCATCCTCCTCCGGGGCGAGCAGTACTTC
TRBJ2-7	TRBD2	TRBV30	many	CAWSPRREVGSYEQYF	TGTGCCTGGAGTCCTCGGCGGGAGGTAGGCTCCTACGAGCAGTACTTC
TRBJ1-1	TRBD1	TRBV5-1	few	CASSGTGHTEAFF	TGCGCCAGCAGCGGGACAGGCCACACTGAAGCTTTCTTT
TRBJ1-1	.	TRBV6-5	few	CASSYLQGNTEAFF	TGTGCCAGCAGTTACCTACAGGGGAACACTGAAGCTTTCTTT
TRBJ2-7	TRBD2	TRBV9	.	CASSMGLAGALYF	TGTGCCAGCAGCATGGGACTAGCGGGAGCGCTGTACTTC
TRBJ2-1	TRBD2	TRBV11-2	once	CASSFMTSGTVLRLHNEQFF	TGTGCCAGCAGCTTCATGACTAGCGGGACGGTATTAAGGCTGCACAATGAGCAGTTCTTC
TRBJ1-1	.	TRBV29-1	few	CSVGGGSFPGGTEAFF	TGCAGCGTTGGAGGGGGGAGTTTTCCGGGGGGCACTGAAGCTTTCTTT
TRBJ2-7	.	TRBV28	many	CASSPHYGKTYEQYF	TGTGCCAGCAGTCCACACTATGGCAAGACCTACGAGCAGTACTTC
TRBJ2-5	.	TRBV19	many	CASSMRRVQETQYF	TGTGCCAGTAGTATGCGACGGGTCCAAGAGACCCAGTACTTC
TRBJ2-5	.	TRBV5-1	many	CASSSPRLEGGETQYF	TGCGCCAGCAGTTCCCCCCGACTCGAAGGGGGAGAGACCCAGTACTTC
TRBJ2-1	TRBD2	TRBV20-1	many	CSARVGQREAYHTVNEQFF	TGCAGTGCTAGAGTGGGCCAGCGGGAGGCCTACCACACTGTCAATGAGCAGTTCTTC
TRBJ2-3	.	TRBV5-6	few	CASSLVPGGTDTQYF	TGTGCCAGCAGCTTGGTGCCAGGGGGCACAGATACGCAGTATTTT
TRBJ2-1	.	TRBV6-5	.	CASSWTILNEQFF	TGTGCCAGCAGTTGGACTATTCTTAATGAGCAGTTCTTC
TRBJ1-2	TRBD1	TRBV28	many	CASSPRGLGGYTF	TGTGCCAGCAGTCCGAGGGGGCTAGGTGGCTACACCTTC
TRBJ1-2	TRBD1	TRBV7-9	.	CASSQGAGGWDGYTF	TGTGCCAGCAGCCAGGGGGCGGGAGGATGGGATGGCTACACCTTC
TRBJ2-1	.	TRBV28	.	CASSSEGDNEQFF	TGTGCCAGCAGTTCGGAGGGGGACAATGAGCAGTTCTTC
TRBJ2-7	TRBD2	TRBV12-3/TRBV12-4	many	CASTLLLAGGPYEQYF	TGTGCCAGCACCCTCCTACTAGCGGGGGGCCCCTACGAGCAGTACTTC
TRBJ2-1	TRBD2	TRBV19	.	CASSTSGSFYNEQFF	TGTGCCAGTAGTACTAGCGGGAGCTTCTACAATGAGCAGTTCTTC
TRBJ2-7	TRBD2	TRBV7-2	.	CASSPRGLAGGLHEQYF	TGTGCCAGCAGCCCCCGGGGACTAGCGGGAGGGCTCCACGAGCAGTACTTC
TRBJ2-7	TRBD1	TRBV28	many	CASRPGTGASYEQYF	TGTGCCAGCAGACCCGGGACAGGGGCCTCCTACGAGCAGTACTTC
TRBJ2-5	.	TRBV28	few	CASSFPSGGETQYF	TGTGCCAGCAGTTTCCCCTCCGGGGGAGAGACCCAGTACTTC
TRBJ1-1	.	TRBV10-3	many	CASRDVNTEAFF	TGTGCCAGCCGGGACGTAAACACTGAAGCTTTCTTT
TRBJ2-1	TRBD2	TRBV4-2	.	CASSQLQRGGPYNEQFF	TGTGCCAGCAGCCAATTACAGCGGGGGGGACCCTACAATGAGCAGTTCTTC
TRBJ1-3	.	TRBV5-1	few	CASSSGTPVPGNTIYF	TGCGCCAGCAGTTCCGGGACGCCCGTCCCTGGAAACACCATATATTTT
TRBJ2-1	TRBD2	TRBV10-3	many	CAISEAGAGNEQFF	TGTGCCATCAGTGAGGCGGGAGCGGGCAATGAGCAGTTCTTC
TRBJ1-2	.	TRBV7-9	many	CASTRDGNYGYTF	TGTGCCAGCACCAGGGACGGAAACTATGGCTACACCTTC
TRBJ2-3	TRBD2	TRBV29-1	many	CSVEAGGITDTQYF	TGCAGCGTTGAGGCGGGAGGGATCACAGATACGCAGTATTTT
TRBJ1-5	.	TRBV5-6	.	CASSLQGYSNQPQHF	TGTGCCAGCAGCCTACAGGGTTATAGCAATCAGCCCCAGCATTTT
TRBJ2-3	.	TRBV28	many	CASSPTQPGTDTQYF	TGTGCCAGCAGTCCGACACAGCCGGGCACAGATACGCAGTATTTT
TRBJ1-6	TRBD1	TRBV19	many	CATLDRGRNSPLHF	TGTGCCACTCTGGACAGGGGAAGGAATTCACCCCTCCACTTT
TRBJ2-3	.	TRBV18	many	CASSPLTERGTDTQYF	TGTGCCAGCTCACCGTTGACAGAACGGGGCACAGATACGCAGTATTTT
TRBJ2-1	.	TRBV11-2	many	CASSLESLVWYNEQFF	TGTGCCAGCAGCTTAGAGAGCCTAGTTTGGTACAATGAGCAGTTCTTC
TRBJ2-7	.	TRBV30	few	CASDGAYEQYF	TGTGCCTCGGACGGGGCCTACGAGCAGTACTTC
TRBJ1-1	.	TRBV2	.	CASMFAAWNTEAFF	TGTGCCAGCATGTTTGCAGCGTGGAACACTGAAGCTTTCTTT
TRBJ2-5	TRBD2	TRBV6-5	few	CASSSRLAERSSYKETQYF	TGTGCCAGCAGTTCCCGACTAGCGGAACGTTCCAGTTACAAAGAGACCCAGTACTTC
TRBJ2-5	.	TRBV28	many	CASSPSLGETQYF	TGTGCCAGCAGTCCATCGTTGGGGGAGACCCAGTACTTC
TRBJ2-2	TRBD1	TRBV19	many	CASSPGQGHGELFF	TGTGCCAGTAGTCCGGGACAGGGGCACGGGGAGCTGTTTTTT
TRBJ2-3	TRBD2	TRBV20-1	.	CSARDTRTSGADTQYF	TGCAGTGCTAGAGATACCAGGACTAGCGGGGCAGATACGCAGTATTTT
TRBJ1-5	.	TRBV28	many	CASSLVDPEGYQPQHF	TGTGCCAGCAGTTTAGTCGACCCCGAGGGGTATCAGCCCCAGCATTTT
TRBJ1-5	.	TRBV27	.	CASSLLMGGQPQHF	TGTGCCAGCAGTTTGCTAATGGGGGGTCAGCCCCAGCATTTT
TRBJ1-1	TRBD1	TRBV20-1	many	CSAPRQGSPLMNTEAFF	TGCAGTGCCCCAAGACAGGGGTCGCCGCTGATGAACACTGAAGCTTTCTTT
TRBJ1-1	.	TRBV11-2	many	CASSLVEPYTEAFF	TGTGCCAGCAGCTTAGTGGAGCCCTACACTGAAGCTTTCTTT
TRBJ2-3	.	TRBV13	many	CASSLPTGYSRTDTQYF	TGTGCCAGCAGCTTACCGACAGGTTACAGCAGGACAGATACGCAGTATTTT
TRBJ2-2	TRBD2	TRBV5-1	few	CASIHLAGETGELFF	TGCGCCAGCATTCACCTAGCGGGAGAAACCGGGGAGCTGTTTTTT
TRBJ2-2	TRBD2	TRBV7-9	.	CASSTGTSSLGGELFF	TGTGCCAGCAGTACCGGGACTAGTTCCCTTGGCGGGGAGCTGTTTTTT
TRBJ1-2	.	TRBV6-2/TRBV6-3	many	CASSYSSRGLYGYTF	TGTGCCAGCAGTTACTCTTCCAGGGGACTCTATGGCTACACCTTC
TRBJ2-7	.	TRBV12-5	many	CASGLTPYEQYF	TGTGCTAGTGGTTTGACCCCCTACGAGCAGTACTTC
TRBJ1-6	.	TRBV2	many	CASSPGSSPLHF	TGTGCCAGCAGTCCGGGGTCTTCACCCCTCCACTTT
TRBJ1-3	.	TRBV12-3/TRBV12-4	many	CASSVQGNTIYF	TGTGCCAGCAGTGTCCAGGGAAACACCATATATTTT
TRBJ2-1	TRBD2	TRBV7-2	.	CASSLAAGLAGNEQFF	TGTGCCAGCAGCTTAGCGGCGGGACTAGCGGGAAATGAGCAGTTCTTC
TRBJ1-2	TRBD1	TRBV7-9	once	CASSDLTGGEHGYTF	TGTGCCAGCAGCGACCTGACAGGGGGCGAGCATGGCTACACCTTC
TRBJ1-1	TRBD1	TRBV28	many	CAAGGGAYTEAFF	TGTGCAGCAGGGGGGGGCGCCTACACTGAAGCTTTCTTT
TRBJ1-1	.	TRBV7-6	few	CASSLADSNTEAFF	TGTGCCAGCAGCTTAGCTGACAGCAACACTGAAGCTTTCTTT